The 20 T cell receptor beta chains listed next were all sequenced from one sample in a study of blood T cell repertoires in COVID-19. Sequencing was performed with immunoSEQ multiplex PCR; in TCRdb, only in-frame clones are kept and a portion is missing. The sample carries roughly 260,000 clones, around 87% recorded once. The sequencing sample was made of peripheral blood. Receptors originate from a woman between 45 and 60 years old with acute or convalescent COVID-19.

The chain employs TRBV4-1 and TRBJ1-4; TRBD1 matches 8 bases. The germline V gene has CDR1 MGHRA and CDR2 YSYEKL. This CDR3 has 15 residues. The junction had 6 bases not matched to a gene; V was cut back by 4 bases and J by 5 bases. CDR3 loop: CASSRPDRENEKLFF. Here the CDR3 DNA reads TGCGCCAGCAGCCGCCCGGACAGGGAGAATGAAAAACTGTTTTTT.

The V call is TRBV15, the J call TRBJ1-6, with D perhaps TRBD1 (6 bases). CDR3 size: 15 residues. The germline CDR1 and CDR2 sequences are LNHNV and YYDKDF (reference sequence). V was cut by 0 bases and J by 12 bases, with 15 bases left in between. CDR3 sequence: CATSRDQQGREPLHF. The DNA for the CDR3 is TGTGCCACCAGCAGAGATCAGCAGGGGAGGGAACCCCTCCACTTT.

The V gene is TRBV28, the J gene TRBJ1-1; D gene unclear. Trimming removed 4 bases from V and 4 bases from J, with 4 bases in between. The CDR3 has 11 amino acids. Germline lookup yields CDR1 MDHEN and CDR2 SYDVKM. CDR3 region: CASSSPTEAFF. The CDR3 coding sequence is TGTGCCAGCAGTTCTCCCACTGAAGCTTTCTTT.

The chain employs TRBV19 and TRBJ1-3; the D gene is possibly TRBD1 (5 bases). The CDR3 is made up of 14 amino acids. The V and J ends lost 7 bases and 0 bases respectively, with 10 bases between them. Germline CDR1 reads LNHDA; CDR2 reads SQIVND (reference sequence). The CDR3, as DNA: TGTGCCAGTATGGGGCTCAGCTCTGGAAACACCATATATTTT. This translates into CASMGLSSGNTIYF.

This clone has a single count. This chain uses TRBV12-3 or TRBV12-4 with TRBJ1-6; D is undetermined. The ends were cut back, 2 bases at V and 10 bases at J, with 9 bases in the middle. CDR3 length equals 13 residues. The DNA of the CDR3 is TGTGCCAGCAGTTTAAGTTTGCGGTCACCCCTCCACTTT. Translated, it gives CASSLSLRSPLHF.

The rearrangement uses TRBV27 and TRBJ1-2; perhaps TRBD1 as D (5 bases). Germline-derived CDR1 and CDR2 are MNHEY and SMNVEV (reference sequence). V was trimmed by 2 bases and J by 6 bases, leaving 13 bases between them. The CDR3 contains 14 residues. CDR3 nucleotide sequence: TGTGCCAGCAGTTTAACAGCAGGGCGCAATGGCTACACCTTC. This sequence encodes CASSLTAGRNGYTF.

The rearrangement uses TRBV19 and TRBJ2-7, with a tentative D call TRBD2 (6 bases). The V gene's germline CDR1 is LNHDA and CDR2 SQIVND (reference sequence). The CDR3 contains 14 residues. V dropped 4 bases and J dropped 2 bases, with 12 bases sitting between them. The CDR3 DNA follows: TGTGCCAGTAGTACGGGGCCGGGGGCCTACGAGCAGTACTTC. Translated, it gives CASSTGPGAYEQYF.

The chain couples TRBV28 to TRBJ2-7; TRBD2 is a possible D gene (6 bases). The V gene lost 3 bases and the J gene lost 4 bases, with 13 bases spanning the gap. This CDR3 is 14 amino acids long. CDR1 is MDHEN, CDR2 SYDVKM, per germline. This chain's CDR3 is CASSFPSDGYEQYF. The DNA for the CDR3 is TGTGCCAGCAGTTTTCCTAGCGACGGATACGAGCAGTACTTC.

This clone has just a few counts. The chain is built from TRBV5-1 and TRBJ2-3, with D tentatively TRBD1 (6 bases). Germline CDR1 reads SGHRS; CDR2 reads YFSETQ. V lost 5 bases to trimming and J lost 2 bases, with 12 bases between them. CDR3 size: 14 residues. The DNA for the CDR3 is TGCGCCAGCAGACCGGGACAAACCACAGATACGCAGTATTTT. It encodes CASRPGQTTDTQYF.

The V gene is TRBV7-3, the J gene TRBJ2-7; 7 nucleotides line up with TRBD1. The ends lost 4 bases at V and 2 bases at J; junction bases unmatched: 8. Germline CDR1 and CDR2: SGHTA and FQGTGA. This CDR3 is built from 15 residues. The CDR3 DNA follows: TGTGCCAGCAGCTCTTTTCCGGGACAGACCTACGAGCAGTACTTC. Residues: CASSSFPGQTYEQYF.

This clone was observed once. V usage is TRBV30 and J usage is TRBJ2-5; a weak D match, TRBD2 (5 bases). The length of the CDR3 is 12 residues. Germline loops: CDR1 GTSNPN, CDR2 SVGIG (reference sequence). Trimming took off 5 bases at V and 5 bases at J, with 12 bases between the two ends. The CDR3 nucleotides are TGTGCCTGGTGGACCCCGGGGGAGACCCAGTACTTC. Amino acid sequence: CAWWTPGETQYF.

The V gene is TRBV19, the J gene TRBJ1-5; TRBD1 matches at 7 bases. V shed 7 bases, J shed 6 bases, and the junction held 6 bases outside the gene matches. Looked up from germline, CDR1 is LNHDA and CDR2 is SQIVND (reference sequence). The CDR3 length is 13 residues. DNA of the CDR3: TGTGCCAGTACTCCGGCAGGGGGTCAGCCCCAGCATTTT. Translated, it gives CASTPAGGQPQHF.

This clone was recorded only once. The chain links TRBV28 to TRBJ2-4; possibly TRBD2 for D (5 bases). V dropped 7 bases and J dropped 0 bases, with 10 bases sitting between them. Germline assignment: CDR1 MDHEN and CDR2 SYDVKM. The CDR3 covers 14 residues. CDR3 DNA sequence: TGTGCCAGCATTGGCGGGCCAGCCAAAAACATTCAGTACTTC. Protein: CASIGGPAKNIQYF. Complete variable domain (other parts from reference TRBV28 and TRBJ2-4): DVKVTQSSRYLVKRTGEKVFLECVQDMDHENMFWYRQDPGLGLRLIYFSYDVKMKEKGDIPEGYSVSREKKERFSLILESASTNQTSMYLCASIGGPAKNIQYFGAGTRLSVL.

This sequence joins TRBV24-1 and TRBJ2-1; TRBD1 matches at 7 bases. The CDR3 totals 16 residues. The germline CDR1 and CDR2 sequences are KGHDR and SFDVKD. The V segment lost 1 base and the J segment 8 bases; nucleotides outside the gene matches: 10. CDR3 sequence (DNA): TGTGCCACCAGTGATTTCTTGAAGACAGGGTTCGATGAGCAGTTCTTC. Its protein product is CATSDFLKTGFDEQFF.

The V call is TRBV11-3, the J call TRBJ2-1; D is perhaps TRBD1 (6 bases). The V end was cut by 1 base, the J end by 4 bases, with 14 bases between. Germline V CDR1 and CDR2: SGHNT, YENEEA. There are 16 residues in the CDR3. This CDR3 is CASSLGKGVGYNEQFF. The CDR3 DNA follows: TGTGCCAGCAGCTTAGGGAAGGGGGTAGGATACAATGAGCAGTTCTTC.

This clone was detected a few times. V usage is TRBV30 and J usage is TRBJ2-3; 11 positions agree with TRBD2. CDR1 and CDR2 (germline): GTSNPN, SVGIG (reference sequence). V shed 2 bases, J shed 4 bases, and the junction held 14 bases outside the gene matches. The CDR3 loop spans 18 amino acids. Written as DNA, the CDR3 is TGTGCCTGGAGTTCACTAGCGGGAGTAATTTCAGGGGCAGATACGCAGTATTTT. The encoded protein is CAWSSLAGVISGADTQYF.

Only one count was recorded for this clone. The chain employs TRBV28 and TRBJ1-2; no clear D. Germline CDR1 MDHEN, CDR2 SYDVKM. The ends were cut back, 5 bases at V and 0 bases at J, with 10 bases in the middle. CDR3 length equals 14 residues. The CDR3 protein is CASSAPGTNYGYTF. As DNA, the CDR3 is TGTGCCAGCAGTGCCCCGGGAACTAACTATGGCTACACCTTC.

This clone appeared once. The chain links TRBV25-1 to TRBJ1-3; D not resolved. CDR1 is MGHDK, CDR2 SYGVNS, per germline. Trimming shortened V by 0 bases and J by 2 bases, and 8 bases separated the two germline ends. The CDR3 runs to 15 residues. The CDR3 DNA sequence: TGTGCCAGCAGTGAATACGAGGGCCCTGGAAACACCATATATTTT. It specifies CASSEYEGPGNTIYF.

The CDR3 DNA reads as TGTGCCAGCAGTTACTCAAGCGGAGAAGCCACAGATACGCAGTATTTT. It encodes CASSYSSGEATDTQYF. This sequence joins TRBV6-2 or TRBV6-3 and TRBJ2-3, with a weak D call TRBD2 (5 bases). V lost 0 bases to trimming and J lost 2 bases, with 12 bases between them. The CDR3 is made up of 16 amino acids. Germline assignment: CDR1 MNHEY and CDR2 SVGEGT.

The CDR3 sequence: CATSDQGAGVAYNEQFF. As DNA, the CDR3 is TGTGCCACCAGTGACCAGGGAGCGGGGGTCGCCTACAATGAGCAGTTCTTC. This chain connects TRBV24-1 to TRBJ2-1; 8 bases fit TRBD2. The germline gives CDR1 KGHDR, CDR2 SFDVKD. The trim removed 4 bases at V and 2 bases at J, leaving 9 bases unmatched. The CDR3 sequence is 17 residues long.